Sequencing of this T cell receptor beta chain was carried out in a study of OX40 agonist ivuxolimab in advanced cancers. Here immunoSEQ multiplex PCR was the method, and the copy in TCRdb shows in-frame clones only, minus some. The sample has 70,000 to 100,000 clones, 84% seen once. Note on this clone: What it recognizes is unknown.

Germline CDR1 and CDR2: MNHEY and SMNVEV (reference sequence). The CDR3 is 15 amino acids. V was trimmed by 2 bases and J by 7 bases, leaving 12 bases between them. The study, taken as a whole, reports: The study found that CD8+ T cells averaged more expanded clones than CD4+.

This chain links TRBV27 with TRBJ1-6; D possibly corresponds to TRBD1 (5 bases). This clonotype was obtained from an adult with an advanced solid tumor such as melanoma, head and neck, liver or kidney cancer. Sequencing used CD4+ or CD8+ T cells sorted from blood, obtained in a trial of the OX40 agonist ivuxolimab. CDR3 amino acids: CASSLGDRRNSPLHF. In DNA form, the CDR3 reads TGTGCCAGCAGTTTAGGGGACCGACGGAATTCACCCCTCCACTTT.